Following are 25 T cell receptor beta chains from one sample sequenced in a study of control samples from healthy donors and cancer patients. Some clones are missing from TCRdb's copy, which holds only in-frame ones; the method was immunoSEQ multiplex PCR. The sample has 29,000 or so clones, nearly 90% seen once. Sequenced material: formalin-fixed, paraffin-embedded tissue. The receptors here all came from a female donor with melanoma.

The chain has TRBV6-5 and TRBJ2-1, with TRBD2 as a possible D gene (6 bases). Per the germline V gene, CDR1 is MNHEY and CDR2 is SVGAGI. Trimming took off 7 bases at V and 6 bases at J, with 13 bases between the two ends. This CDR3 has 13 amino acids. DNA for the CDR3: TGTGCCAGCACCAGGACCGGGGGCAATGAGCAGTTCTTC. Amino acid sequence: CASTRTGGNEQFF.

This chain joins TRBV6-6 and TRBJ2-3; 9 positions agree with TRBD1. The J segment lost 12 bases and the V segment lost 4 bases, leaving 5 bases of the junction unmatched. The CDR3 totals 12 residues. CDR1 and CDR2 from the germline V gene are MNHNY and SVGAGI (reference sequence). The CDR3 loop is CASSSGTGSQYF. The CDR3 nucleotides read TGTGCCAGCAGTTCCGGGACAGGGTCACAGTATTTT.

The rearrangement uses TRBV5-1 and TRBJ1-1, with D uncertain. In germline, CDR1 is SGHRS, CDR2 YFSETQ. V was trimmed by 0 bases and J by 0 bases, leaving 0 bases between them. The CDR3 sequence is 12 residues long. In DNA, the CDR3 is TGCGCCAGCAGCTTGGTGAACACTGAAGCTTTCTTT. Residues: CASSLVNTEAFF.

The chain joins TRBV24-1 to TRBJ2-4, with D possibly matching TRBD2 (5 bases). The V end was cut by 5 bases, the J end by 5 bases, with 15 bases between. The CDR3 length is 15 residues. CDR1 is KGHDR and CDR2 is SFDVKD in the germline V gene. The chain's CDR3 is CATSGRQVGENIQYF. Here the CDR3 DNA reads TGTGCCACCAGTGGCCGGCAGGTGGGAGAAAACATTCAGTACTTC.

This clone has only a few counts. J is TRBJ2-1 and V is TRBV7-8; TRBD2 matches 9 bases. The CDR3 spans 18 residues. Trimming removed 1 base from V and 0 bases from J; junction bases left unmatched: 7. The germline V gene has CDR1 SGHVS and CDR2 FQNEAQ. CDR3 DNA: TGTGCCAGCAGCTTAGTACGCCATAGCGGGAGCTCCTACAATGAGCAGTTCTTC. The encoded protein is CASSLVRHSGSSYNEQFF.

The CDR3 coding sequence is TGTGCCAGCTCACCCCCCGGGTTCAGACTTTTCTACGAGCAGTACTTC. Translation gives CASSPPGFRLFYEQYF. The rearrangement links TRBV18 to TRBJ2-7; no definite D call. Germline lookup yields CDR1 KGHSH and CDR2 LQKENI. This CDR3 spans 16 amino acids. With 3 bases removed from V and 3 bases from J, the gap between germline ends came to 18 bases.

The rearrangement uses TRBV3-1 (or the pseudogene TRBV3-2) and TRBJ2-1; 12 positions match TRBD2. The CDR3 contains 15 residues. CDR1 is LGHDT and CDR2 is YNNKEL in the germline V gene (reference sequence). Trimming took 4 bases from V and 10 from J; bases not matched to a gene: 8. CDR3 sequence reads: CASSRSSGGVWEQFF. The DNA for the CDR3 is TGTGCCAGCAGCCGGTCTAGCGGGGGGGTGTGGGAGCAGTTCTTC.

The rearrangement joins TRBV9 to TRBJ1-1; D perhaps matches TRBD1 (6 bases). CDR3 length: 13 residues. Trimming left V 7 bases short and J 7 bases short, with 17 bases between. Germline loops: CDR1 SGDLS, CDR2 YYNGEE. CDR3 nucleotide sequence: TGTGCCAGCGTTCCGGGACAATCAGGTGAAGCTTTCTTT. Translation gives CASVPGQSGEAFF.

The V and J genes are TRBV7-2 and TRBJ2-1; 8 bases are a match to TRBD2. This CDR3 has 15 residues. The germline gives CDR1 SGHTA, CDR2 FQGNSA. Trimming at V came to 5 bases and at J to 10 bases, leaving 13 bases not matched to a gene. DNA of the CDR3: TGTGCCAGCAGCCCGGGACTAGGACACACATCGGAGCAGTTCTTC. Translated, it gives CASSPGLGHTSEQFF.

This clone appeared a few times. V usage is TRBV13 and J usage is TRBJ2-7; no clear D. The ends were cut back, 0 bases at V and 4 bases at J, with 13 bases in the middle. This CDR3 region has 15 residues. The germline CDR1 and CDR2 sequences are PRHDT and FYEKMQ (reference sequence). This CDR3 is CASSLGGLRKYEQYF. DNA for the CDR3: TGTGCCAGCAGCTTAGGGGGCTTACGGAAGTACGAGCAGTACTTC. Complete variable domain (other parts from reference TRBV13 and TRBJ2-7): AAGVIQSPRHLIKEKRETATLKCYPIPRHDTVYWYQQGPGQDPQFLISFYEKMQSDKGSIPDRFSAQQFSDYHSELNMSSLELGDSALYFCASSLGGLRKYEQYFGPGTRLTVT.

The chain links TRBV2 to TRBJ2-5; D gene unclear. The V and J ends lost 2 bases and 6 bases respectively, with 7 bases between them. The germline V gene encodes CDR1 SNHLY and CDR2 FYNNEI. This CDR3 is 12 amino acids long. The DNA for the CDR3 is TGTGCCAGCAGTGAACAACGGCAGACCCAGTACTTC. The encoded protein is CASSEQRQTQYF.

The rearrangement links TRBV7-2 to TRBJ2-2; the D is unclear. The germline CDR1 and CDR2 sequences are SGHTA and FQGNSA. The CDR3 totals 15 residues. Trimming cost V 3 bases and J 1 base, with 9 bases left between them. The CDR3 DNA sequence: TGTGCCAGCAGCTTCGGAAGAGGGAACACCGGGGAGCTGTTTTTT. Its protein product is CASSFGRGNTGELFF.

For the CDR3, the DNA is TGCGCCAGCAGCTTGGGGGACAGATCCTACGAGCAGTACTTC. It is translated as CASSLGDRSYEQYF. The chain carries TRBV5-1 and TRBJ2-7; 7 positions match TRBD1. Per germline, CDR1 SGHRS and CDR2 YFSETQ. The V and J ends lost 0 bases and 1 base, in that order; junction bases with no gene match: 1. This CDR3 is built from 14 residues.

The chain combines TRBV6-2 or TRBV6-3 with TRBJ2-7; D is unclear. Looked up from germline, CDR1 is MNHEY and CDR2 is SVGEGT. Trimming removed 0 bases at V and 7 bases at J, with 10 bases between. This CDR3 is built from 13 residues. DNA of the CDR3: TGTGCCAGCAGTTACTCGAGTTTTGGGGAGCAGTACTTC. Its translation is CASSYSSFGEQYF.

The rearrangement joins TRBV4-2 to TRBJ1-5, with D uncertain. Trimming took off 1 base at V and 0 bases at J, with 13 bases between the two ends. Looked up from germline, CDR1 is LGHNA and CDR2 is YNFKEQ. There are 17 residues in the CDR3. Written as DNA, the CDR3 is TGTGCCAGCAGCCAAGGGTCCGCGGGGAATAGCAATCAGCCCCAGCATTTT. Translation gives CASSQGSAGNSNQPQHF.

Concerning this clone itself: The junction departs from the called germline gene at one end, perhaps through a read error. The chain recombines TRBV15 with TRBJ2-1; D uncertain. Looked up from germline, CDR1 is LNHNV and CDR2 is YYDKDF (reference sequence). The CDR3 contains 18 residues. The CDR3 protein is CATSRDFGSSHSYNEQFF. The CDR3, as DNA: TGTGCCACTAGCAGAGATTTTGGTAGCTCCCACTCCTACAATGAGCAGTTCTTC.

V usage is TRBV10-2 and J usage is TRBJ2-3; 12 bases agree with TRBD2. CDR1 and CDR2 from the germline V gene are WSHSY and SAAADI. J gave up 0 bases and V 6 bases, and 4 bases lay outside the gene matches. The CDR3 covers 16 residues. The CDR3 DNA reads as TGCGCCAGCAGCCCCGGACTAGCGGGAAGCACAGATACGCAGTATTTT. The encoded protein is CASSPGLAGSTDTQYF.

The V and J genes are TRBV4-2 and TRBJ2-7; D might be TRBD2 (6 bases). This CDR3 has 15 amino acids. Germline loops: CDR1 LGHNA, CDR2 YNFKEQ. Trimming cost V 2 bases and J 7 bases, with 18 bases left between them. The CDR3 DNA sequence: TGTGCCAGCAGCCAATCATCGCTAGGGACTTATGAGCAGTACTTC. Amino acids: CASSQSSLGTYEQYF.

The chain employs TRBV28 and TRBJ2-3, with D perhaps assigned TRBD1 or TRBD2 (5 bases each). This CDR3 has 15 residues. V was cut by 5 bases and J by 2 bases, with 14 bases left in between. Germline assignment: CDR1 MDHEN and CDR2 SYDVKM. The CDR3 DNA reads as TGTGCCAGCAGTCTTCAGGGACCACACACAGATACGCAGTATTTT. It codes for CASSLQGPHTDTQYF.

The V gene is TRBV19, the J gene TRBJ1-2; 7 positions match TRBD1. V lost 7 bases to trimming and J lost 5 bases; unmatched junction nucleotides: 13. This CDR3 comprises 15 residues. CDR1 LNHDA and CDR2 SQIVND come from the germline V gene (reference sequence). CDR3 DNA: TGTGCCAGTATTGAGACCGGGACAGCGAGGTATGGCTACACCTTC. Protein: CASIETGTARYGYTF.

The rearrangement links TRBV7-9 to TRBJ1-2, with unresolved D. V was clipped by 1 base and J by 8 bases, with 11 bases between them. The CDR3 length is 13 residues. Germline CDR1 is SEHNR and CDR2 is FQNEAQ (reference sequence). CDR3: CASSLVSGFGYTF. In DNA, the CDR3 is TGTGCCAGCAGCTTAGTTTCGGGGTTCGGCTACACCTTC.

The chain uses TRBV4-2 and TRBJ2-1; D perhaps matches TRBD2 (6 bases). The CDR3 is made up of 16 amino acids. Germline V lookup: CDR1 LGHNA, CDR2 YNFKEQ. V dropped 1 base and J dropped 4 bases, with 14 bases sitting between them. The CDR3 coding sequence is TGTGCCAGCAGCCAAGGACTAGACGACGAGTACAATGAGCAGTTCTTC. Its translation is CASSQGLDDEYNEQFF.

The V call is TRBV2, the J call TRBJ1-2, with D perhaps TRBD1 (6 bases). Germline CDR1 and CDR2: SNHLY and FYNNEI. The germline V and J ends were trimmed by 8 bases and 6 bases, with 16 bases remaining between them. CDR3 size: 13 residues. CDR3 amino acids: CASEGGLFHGYTF. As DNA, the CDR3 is TGTGCCAGCGAGGGGGGCCTTTTTCATGGCTACACCTTC.

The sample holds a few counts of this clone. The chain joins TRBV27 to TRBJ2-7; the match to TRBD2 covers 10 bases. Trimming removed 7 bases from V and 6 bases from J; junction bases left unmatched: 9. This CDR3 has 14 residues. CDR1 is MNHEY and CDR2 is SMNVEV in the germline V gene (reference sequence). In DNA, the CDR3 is TGTGCCAGCACTCCTCTAGCGGGAGTGGGCGAGCAGTACTTC. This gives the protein CASTPLAGVGEQYF.

CDR3 sequence: CASSLVTSGDEQYF. The CDR3 nucleotides read TGCGCCAGCAGCTTGGTCACTAGCGGGGACGAGCAGTACTTC. The chain couples TRBV5-1 to TRBJ2-7; 10 bases align to TRBD2. V lost 0 bases and J lost 5; bases outside the gene matches: 2. The CDR3 is 14 residues long. CDR1 is SGHRS, CDR2 YFSETQ, per germline.